What follows are 14 T cell receptor beta chains derived from one specimen sequenced in a study of PD-1 blockade in classical Hodgkin lymphoma. Profiling relied on immunoSEQ multiplex PCR, and the TCRdb table lists in-frame clones only, not all of them. Of about 150,000 clones in the sample, less than 80% are singletons; the top ten hold 9.2%. Each patient's relapse followed autologous stem cell transplantation, and brentuximab vedotin exposure varied. Sequenced here: peripheral blood mononuclear cells (PBMCs), sampled before the second cycle of nivolumab. The receptors stem from a human donor with classical Hodgkin lymphoma.

This chain joins TRBV28 and TRBJ1-5; 8 bases line up with TRBD1. The CDR3 loop spans 15 amino acids. Trimming removed 4 bases from V and 2 bases from J; junction bases left unmatched: 4. Germline V lookup: CDR1 MDHEN, CDR2 SYDVKM. In DNA form, the CDR3 reads TGTGCCAGCAGTTCAGGGGGCGTCGGCAATCAGCCCCAGCATTTT. This codes for CASSSGGVGNQPQHF.

The chain links TRBV5-6 to TRBJ1-1, with 8 nucleotides matching TRBD1. V shed 1 base and J 1 base; nucleotides not matched to a gene: 3. The CDR3 has 15 amino acids. Germline assignment: CDR1 SGHDT and CDR2 YYEEEE. CDR3 in amino acids: CASSLRGTGNTEAFF. The CDR3 nucleotides read TGTGCCAGCAGCTTGCGCGGGACAGGGAACACTGAAGCTTTCTTT.

This sequence joins TRBV7-7 and TRBJ2-1; D is perhaps TRBD1 (6 bases). The CDR3 has 13 amino acids. CDR1 is SSHAT, CDR2 FNYEAQ, per germline (reference sequence). Trimming left V 4 bases short and J 5 bases short, with 9 bases between. The CDR3 sequence: CASSSDRDNEQFF. The CDR3 DNA follows: TGTGCCAGCAGCTCGGACAGAGACAATGAGCAGTTCTTC.

As to this clone: Additional DNA sequences in this sample encode the identical CDR3. This CDR3 is CASSQVLGLAVYEQYF. The CDR3 DNA follows: TGCGCCAGCAGCCAAGTCCTTGGACTAGCGGTTTACGAGCAGTACTTC. The chain uses TRBV4-3 and TRBJ2-7; 10 bases match TRBD2. This CDR3 contains 16 residues. Trimming removed 1 base from V and 4 bases from J; junction bases left unmatched: 7. Germline V CDR1 and CDR2: LGHNA, YSLEER.

The rearrangement uses TRBV10-3 and TRBJ2-1; a weak D match, TRBD1 (7 bases). CDR3 length: 16 residues. With 0 bases removed from V and 3 bases from J, the gap between germline ends came to 12 bases. Germline CDR1 ENHRY, CDR2 SYGVKD. The CDR3 DNA reads TGTGCCATCAGTGAGTCATGGCAGGGGGGCTACAATGAGCAGTTCTTC. Protein product: CAISESWQGGYNEQFF.

This sequence joins TRBV7-3 and TRBJ2-3, with 9 nucleotides matching TRBD1. From germline, CDR1 is SGHTA and CDR2 FQGTGA. The CDR3 is made up of 14 amino acids. The V and J ends lost 3 bases and 6 bases, in that order; junction bases with no gene match: 4. CDR3 nucleotide sequence: TGTGCCAGCAGCTTCTCCGGGACAGGGGATACGCAGTATTTT. This sequence encodes CASSFSGTGDTQYF.

The CDR3 DNA is TGTGCCAGCAGCTTCGCGGGGGACACAGATACGCAGTATTTT. Translation gives CASSFAGDTDTQYF. The chain recombines TRBV7-2 with TRBJ2-3, with 7 bases identical to TRBD2. Losses at the gene ends were 3 bases for V and 2 bases for J; bases not matched to a gene: 2. CDR1 SGHTA and CDR2 FQGNSA come from the germline V gene. The CDR3 runs 14 residues.

CDR3 in DNA: TGTGCCAGCAGCCCGTCGTACGCGTCCAAAAACATTCAGTACTTC. It translates to CASSPSYASKNIQYF. The chain recombines TRBV6-5 with TRBJ2-4; no firm D call. Trimming removed 6 bases at V and 2 bases at J, with 14 bases between. Germline-derived CDR1 and CDR2 are MNHEY and SVGAGI. There are 15 residues in the CDR3.

The chain couples TRBV27 to TRBJ2-7; 8 positions match TRBD2. Looked up from germline, CDR1 is MNHEY and CDR2 is SMNVEV (reference sequence). The length of the CDR3 is 15 residues. Unmatched junction bases numbered 14, after V lost 1 base and J lost 12 bases. This chain's CDR3 is CASSLFGPAGGLRYF. The CDR3 coding sequence is TGTGCCAGCAGTTTATTTGGGCCCGCGGGAGGCCTGCGGTACTTC.

The rearrangement joins TRBV5-1 to TRBJ1-1, with a possible D match to TRBD1 (6 bases). From germline, CDR1 is SGHRS and CDR2 YFSETQ. The V end lost 4 bases, the J end lost 9 bases, and 19 bases lay between the germline ends. The CDR3 is 14 residues long. DNA of the CDR3: TGCGCCAGCAGCCCGAACGAGCGACAGGTTCAAGCTTTCTTT. Protein product: CASSPNERQVQAFF. Filled out from reference TRBV5-1 and TRBJ1-1, the complete variable domain reads KAGVTQTPRYLIKTRGQQVTLSCSPISGHRSVSWYQQTPGQGLQFLFEYFSETQRNKGNFPGRFSGRQFSNSRSEMNVSTLELGDSALYLCASSPNERQVQAFFGQGTRLTVV.

This clone was observed a handful of times. The chain couples TRBV28 to TRBJ2-7; perhaps TRBD2 as D (5 bases). The V gene lost 3 bases and the J gene lost 7 bases, with 13 bases spanning the gap. The germline V gene encodes CDR1 MDHEN and CDR2 SYDVKM. This CDR3 has 13 residues. The CDR3 region is CASSLRTPGEQYF. The CDR3 coding sequence is TGTGCCAGCAGTTTGCGGACTCCCGGGGAGCAGTACTTC.

The table lists this clone with a few counts. The gene calls are TRBV6-5 and TRBJ2-2; 7 nucleotides agree with TRBD2. The V segment lost 7 bases and the J segment 3 bases; nucleotides outside the gene matches: 2. This CDR3 comprises 13 residues. CDR1 is MNHEY and CDR2 is SVGAGI in the germline V gene. CDR3 region: CASTRGDTGELFF. The CDR3 DNA reads as TGTGCCAGCACACGGGGGGACACCGGGGAGCTGTTTTTT.

A single count supports this clone. CDR3 nucleotides: TGTGCCAGCAGCTTAGGAGGGAAACCGGGACAGATTCGCGAAAAACTGTTTTTT. Encoded protein: CASSLGGKPGQIREKLFF. The V call is TRBV11-1, the J call TRBJ1-4; 7 positions match TRBD1. Germline-derived CDR1 and CDR2 are SGHAT and FQDESV (reference sequence). The CDR3 spans 18 residues. The V and J ends lost 1 base and 8 bases, in that order; junction bases with no gene match: 16.

V gene TRBV7-2 combines with J gene TRBJ1-2, with D perhaps TRBD1 (6 bases). The CDR3 is made up of 15 amino acids. V lost 1 base and J lost 2, with 11 bases in between. Germline CDR1 reads SGHTA; CDR2 reads FQGNSA. The CDR3 loop reads CASSLGTVPNYGYTF. The CDR3 DNA is TGTGCCAGCAGCTTAGGGACAGTCCCCAACTATGGCTACACCTTC.